The entry that follows covers one T cell receptor (beta chain) sequence. Antigen specificity is unknown. These data come from a study of blood T cells in healthy people across ages. For the second PCR, which ran for roughly 6 to 11 cycles, a sample-barcoded 5' primer and a J-beta primer mix were used. TCRdb recomputed calls from the 5' RACE reads with MiXCR, one row per CDR3 protein. The sample holds about 1.6 million distinct CDR3 sequences; roughly 32% are singletons and the top ten take about 10%. The CDR3 has 15 residues. Germline trimming cut 8 bases from V and 4 bases from J; bases unmatched to any gene: 8. In germline, CDR1 is SGHTA, CDR2 FQGNSA. Findings and limits, study-wide: Naive CD4+ cell counts and diversity both ran higher in long-lived than in aged donors. A strong correlation between TCR beta diversity and naive T cell percentage was seen.

This TCR came from a woman under 40 in good health. The rearrangement joins TRBV7-2 to TRBJ2-7, with 13 bases lining up with TRBD2. Input material: blood. CDR3 sequence: CASRTSGGAGYEQYF. CDR3 nucleotides: TGTGCCAGCCGCACTAGCGGGGGGGCAGGTTACGAGCAGTACTTC.